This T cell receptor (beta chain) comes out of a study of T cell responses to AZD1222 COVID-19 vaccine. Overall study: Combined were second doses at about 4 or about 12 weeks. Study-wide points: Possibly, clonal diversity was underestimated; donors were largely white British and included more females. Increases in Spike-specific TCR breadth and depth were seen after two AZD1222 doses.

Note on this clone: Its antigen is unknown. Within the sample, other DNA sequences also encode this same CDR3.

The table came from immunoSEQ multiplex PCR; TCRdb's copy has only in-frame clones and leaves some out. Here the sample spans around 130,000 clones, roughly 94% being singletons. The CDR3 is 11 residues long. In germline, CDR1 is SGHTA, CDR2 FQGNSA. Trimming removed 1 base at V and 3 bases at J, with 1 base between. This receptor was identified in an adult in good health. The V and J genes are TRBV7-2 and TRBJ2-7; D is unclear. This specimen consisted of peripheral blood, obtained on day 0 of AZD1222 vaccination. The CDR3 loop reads CASSLVYEQYF. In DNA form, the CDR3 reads TGTGCCAGCAGCTTAGTCTACGAGCAGTACTTC.